This T cell receptor (beta chain) was identified during a study of OX40 agonist ivuxolimab in advanced cancers. The CDR3 runs to 14 residues. Germline CDR1 MNHEY, CDR2 SVGAGI. Trimming removed 0 bases at V and 4 bases at J, with 9 bases between. Measured with immunoSEQ multiplex PCR; TCRdb has only the in-frame clones, and not every one. The data hold roughly 80,000 clones, with roughly 85% observed a single time. The specimen was CD4+ or CD8+ T cells sorted from blood, collected in a trial of the OX40 agonist ivuxolimab. The receptor was derived from an adult with an advanced solid tumor such as melanoma, head and neck, liver or kidney cancer. The chain carries TRBV6-5 and TRBJ1-1; D unresolved. As DNA, the CDR3 is TGTGCCAGCAGTTACTCGGCAGGAGTCACTGAAGCTTTCTTT. Its protein product is CASSYSAGVTEAFF.